Listed below are T cell receptor beta chains from one sample, sequenced in a study of T cell responses to AZD1222 COVID-19 vaccine. Sequencing was performed with immunoSEQ multiplex PCR; in TCRdb, only in-frame clones are kept and a portion is missing. The data show about 130,000 clones, 93% seen once. The sequencing here drew on peripheral blood, taken on day 0 of AZD1222 vaccination. These receptors were collected from an adult in good health. Each CDR3 is given with its conserved first and last residue. Each record gives: clone size, J gene, V gene, D gene, CDR3 DNA, CDR3 protein. A D gene is named only where the DNA matches it firmly. Some rows mark clone size as missing; the rest say once, few, many or name a class of expanded clone.

clone_size: .; j_call: TRBJ1-2; v_call: TRBV6-5; d_call: TRBD1; cdr3_nt: TGTGCCAGCACTAGTTCCTTTGACAGGGCGTATGGCTACACCTTC; cdr3_aa: CASTSSFDRAYGYTF
clone_size: .; j_call: TRBJ2-5; v_call: TRBV28; d_call: TRBD2; cdr3_nt: TGTGCCAGCAGTTTTAGCGGGGGGAAAGAGACCCAGTACTTC; cdr3_aa: CASSFSGGKETQYF
clone_size: .; j_call: TRBJ2-7; v_call: TRBV2; d_call: TRBD1; cdr3_nt: TGTGCCAGCACAGGGGGATTCCACGAGCAGTACTTC; cdr3_aa: CASTGGFHEQYF
clone_size: .; j_call: TRBJ2-3; v_call: TRBV5-1; d_call: .; cdr3_nt: TGCGCCAGCAGCTTGGCGCAGGGGACAGATACGCAGTATTTT; cdr3_aa: CASSLAQGTDTQYF
clone_size: .; j_call: TRBJ1-2; v_call: TRBV29-1; d_call: .; cdr3_nt: TGCAGCGTCGCAGGTCATGGTCCCGGTTTCGATGGCTACACCTTC; cdr3_aa: CSVAGHGPGFDGYTF
clone_size: few; j_call: TRBJ1-3; v_call: TRBV18; d_call: .; cdr3_nt: TGTGCCAGCTCACCACCGCTTGGCCCTAAGCCCATATATTTT; cdr3_aa: CASSPPLGPKPIYF
clone_size: .; j_call: TRBJ2-5; v_call: TRBV19; d_call: .; cdr3_nt: TGTGCCAGCATATACCCGGGAATAAAAGAGACCCAGTACTTC; cdr3_aa: CASIYPGIKETQYF
clone_size: .; j_call: TRBJ2-5; v_call: TRBV10-2; d_call: TRBD1; cdr3_nt: TGCGCCACCTTAACAGGGGAAGGGGCCCAAGAGACCCAGTACTTC; cdr3_aa: CATLTGEGAQETQYF
clone_size: .; j_call: TRBJ1-1; v_call: TRBV5-1; d_call: .; cdr3_nt: TGCGCCAGCAGCTTGACAGTAAACACTGAAGCTTTCTTT; cdr3_aa: CASSLTVNTEAFF
clone_size: .; j_call: TRBJ2-7; v_call: TRBV6-4; d_call: TRBD2; cdr3_nt: TGTGCCAGCAGTGACGGGGGAGGGCGCAACGAGCAGTACTTC; cdr3_aa: CASSDGGGRNEQYF
clone_size: .; j_call: TRBJ1-3; v_call: TRBV12-1; d_call: .; cdr3_nt: TGTGCCAGCAGCTTTGTCGGCAGACGCTCTGGAAACACCATATATTTT; cdr3_aa: CASSFVGRRSGNTIYF
clone_size: .; j_call: TRBJ2-7; v_call: TRBV7-2; d_call: .; cdr3_nt: TGTGCCAGCAGCTTATGGGTCTCCAACGAGCAGTACTTC; cdr3_aa: CASSLWVSNEQYF